This is a list of T cell receptor beta chains from one sample in a study of CD8+ T cells in alopecia areata. Assay: immunoSEQ multiplex PCR; the TCRdb copy retains only in-frame clones and omits some. The sample contains approximately 99,000 clones, about 50% of which appear only once. The sequenced material came from NKG2D-low CD8+ T cells sorted from blood. The receptors come from a human donor with alopecia areata. Each CDR3 is given with its conserved first and last residue. The order of the fields is V gene, clone size, D gene, J gene, CDR3 protein, CDR3 DNA. The D gene is left open where the match is weak. Size values are once, few and many counts, or a class for expanded clones, and some rows have none.

TRBV7-6	NA	TRBD2	TRBJ2-7	CASSLLGTSGHEQYF	TGTGCCAGCAGCTTATTGGGGACTAGCGGGCACGAGCAGTACTTC
TRBV5-4	NA	NA	TRBJ2-5	CASSYHPDGGTQYF	TGTGCCAGCAGCTACCACCCCGATGGTGGGACCCAGTACTTC
TRBV29-1	few	TRBD1	TRBJ2-3	CSVADRGVGTQYF	TGCAGCGTTGCGGACAGGGGAGTAGGTACGCAGTATTTT
TRBV4-2	few	TRBD2	TRBJ2-7	CASSQVGLAGEAYEQYF	TGTGCCAGCAGCCAAGTGGGACTAGCGGGAGAGGCCTACGAGCAGTACTTC
TRBV27	NA	TRBD1	TRBJ2-3	CASREGQGWSTDTQYF	TGTGCCAGCAGAGAAGGACAGGGGTGGTCAACAGATACGCAGTATTTT
TRBV28	NA	NA	TRBJ1-4	CASSPRTDLEKLFF	TGTGCCAGCAGCCCTCGGACGGACCTTGAAAAACTGTTTTTT
TRBV11-2	NA	NA	TRBJ2-1	CASSLSVREQFF	TGTGCCAGCAGCTTATCGGTCCGTGAGCAGTTCTTC
TRBV6-1	NA	NA	TRBJ1-1	CAIETSTEAFF	TGTGCCATCGAGACATCCACTGAAGCTTTCTTT
TRBV14	few	TRBD1	TRBJ2-4	CASSQKQGEAKNIQYF	TGTGCCAGCAGCCAAAAACAGGGGGAGGCCAAAAACATTCAGTACTTC
TRBV4-1	few	NA	TRBJ2-3	CASSQGIADTQYF	TGCGCCAGCAGCCAAGGGATCGCTGATACGCAGTATTTT
TRBV6-6	NA	TRBD1	TRBJ1-5	CASSYIGTDQPQHF	TGTGCCAGCAGTTACATTGGGACAGATCAGCCCCAGCATTTT
TRBV5-1	NA	TRBD1	TRBJ2-7	CASSFRDRPYEQYF	TGCGCCAGCAGCTTCCGGGACAGGCCCTACGAGCAGTACTTC
TRBV13	few	TRBD2	TRBJ2-5	CASSPRAGVRETQYF	TGTGCCAGCAGCCCTCGAGCGGGAGTCAGGGAGACCCAGTACTTC
TRBV13	few	NA	TRBJ2-7	CASSSGHGEQYF	TGTGCCAGCAGTTCGGGTCACGGCGAGCAGTACTTC
TRBV7-2	NA	NA	TRBJ2-1	CASTSETLYNEQFF	TGTGCCAGCACCTCTGAGACTCTCTACAATGAGCAGTTCTTC
TRBV13	few	TRBD1	TRBJ2-5	CASSLRQGEETQYF	TGTGCCAGCAGCTTACGACAGGGGGAAGAGACCCAGTACTTC
TRBV4-1	few	TRBD1	TRBJ2-1	CASSNDRVENEQFF	TGCGCCAGCAGTAACGACAGGGTGGAGAATGAGCAGTTCTTC
TRBV4-1	NA	NA	TRBJ2-1	CASSQATSNEQFF	TGCGCCAGCAGCCAGGCCACTAGCAATGAGCAGTTCTTC
TRBV9	NA	TRBD1	TRBJ1-1	CASSGRQGAFF	TGTGCCAGCAGCGGCAGACAGGGAGCTTTCTTT
TRBV27	NA	TRBD1	TRBJ2-5	CASSPDRGRTQYF	TGTGCCAGCAGCCCCGACAGGGGTCGGACCCAGTACTTC
TRBV13	NA	TRBD2	TRBJ2-1	CASSGREGSHEQFF	TGTGCCAGCAGCGGCCGGGAGGGAAGCCATGAGCAGTTCTTC
TRBV23-1	few	NA	TRBJ2-1	CASSRIVNEQFF	TGCGCCAGCAGTCGGATAGTCAATGAGCAGTTCTTC
TRBV28	once	NA	TRBJ1-5	CAIRVAGEGNNQPQHF	TGTGCCATACGAGTTGCCGGGGAGGGGAACAATCAGCCCCAGCATTTT
TRBV5-1	NA	TRBD2	TRBJ2-7	CASRVKALADTYEQYF	TGCGCCAGCAGGGTGAAGGCTCTAGCGGACACATACGAGCAGTACTTC
TRBV9	NA	TRBD1	TRBJ1-1	CASSDRQGADTEAFF	TGTGCCAGCAGCGACCGACAGGGGGCGGACACTGAAGCTTTCTTT
TRBV27	few	TRBD1	TRBJ2-3	CASSSTDRGRTDTQYF	TGTGCCAGCAGTTCTACCGACAGGGGGCGTACAGATACGCAGTATTTT
TRBV7-2	few	NA	TRBJ1-4	CASSLVRRVTNEKLFF	TGTGCCAGCAGCTTGGTCAGGAGAGTAACGAATGAAAAACTGTTTTTT
TRBV7-2	NA	TRBD2	TRBJ2-3	CASSNPGLAGGTDTQYF	TGTGCCAGCAGCAATCCAGGGCTAGCGGGGGGCACAGATACGCAGTATTTT
TRBV29-1	NA	NA	TRBJ2-7	CSVGGRGLKEQYF	TGCAGCGTTGGAGGGAGGGGGCTTAAAGAGCAGTACTTC
TRBV7-8	NA	NA	TRBJ1-2	CASSPPGGGYGYTF	TGTGCCAGCAGCCCCCCCGGGGGCGGCTATGGCTACACCTTC
TRBV9	NA	NA	TRBJ2-2	CASSAASGELFF	TGTGCCAGCAGCGCAGCTAGCGGGGAGCTGTTTTTT
TRBV6-5	NA	TRBD2	TRBJ2-7	CASSWGLADEQYF	TGTGCCAGCAGTTGGGGACTAGCGGACGAGCAGTACTTC
TRBV6-6	NA	TRBD2	TRBJ2-1	CASSPSGREQFF	TGTGCCAGCAGCCCGAGCGGGAGGGAGCAGTTCTTC
TRBV14	NA	TRBD1	TRBJ2-3	CASSQAKGAYDTQYF	TGTGCCAGCAGCCAAGCGAAGGGGGCCTACGATACGCAGTATTTT
TRBV4-1	NA	NA	TRBJ2-7	CASSQERLGMGEQYF	TGCGCCAGCAGCCAAGAGCGGCTAGGGATGGGCGAGCAGTACTTC
TRBV10-2	many	NA	TRBJ2-5	CASSESTETQYF	TGCGCCAGCAGTGAGTCAACGGAGACCCAGTACTTC
TRBV7-9	NA	NA	TRBJ1-1	CASSPGVLNTEAFF	TGTGCCAGCAGCCCTGGGGTCCTGAACACTGAAGCTTTCTTT
TRBV27	few	NA	TRBJ2-7	CASRGMLYEQYF	TGTGCCAGCAGGGGGATGTTGTACGAGCAGTACTTC
TRBV7-9	NA	TRBD1	TRBJ1-1	CASAPSRDRGLNTEAFF	TGTGCCAGCGCCCCTAGCAGGGACAGGGGCCTGAACACTGAAGCTTTCTTT
TRBV5-6	NA	NA	TRBJ2-1	CASSLETDYNEQFF	TGTGCCAGCAGCTTGGAGACAGATTACAATGAGCAGTTCTTC
TRBV27	NA	NA	TRBJ2-2	CASSFQAGELFF	TGTGCCAGCAGTTTTCAGGCCGGGGAGCTGTTTTTT
TRBV5-4	NA	TRBD2	TRBJ2-7	CASSLVGGSAYEQYF	TGTGCCAGCAGCTTGGTCGGCGGGAGTGCCTACGAGCAGTACTTC
TRBV29-1	NA	TRBD1	TRBJ1-2	CSVDEGQGFGYTF	TGCAGCGTTGATGAAGGACAGGGGTTTGGCTACACCTTC
TRBV2	NA	TRBD1	TRBJ2-5	CASSSRQGEETQYF	TGTGCCAGCAGTTCCAGACAGGGGGAAGAGACCCAGTACTTC
TRBV27	NA	NA	TRBJ1-2	CASSFRPGELNYGYTF	TGTGCCAGCAGTTTTCGGCCCGGGGAACTTAACTATGGCTACACCTTC
TRBV4-1	few	NA	TRBJ2-4	CASSQDLRVDIQYF	TGCGCCAGCAGCCAAGATCTCAGGGTGGACATTCAGTACTTC
TRBV29-1	NA	TRBD1	TRBJ1-1	CSVRDRGRVGTEAFF	TGCAGCGTCCGGGACAGGGGGCGAGTTGGCACTGAAGCTTTCTTT
TRBV6-1	NA	NA	TRBJ2-7	CASKDGSYEQYF	TGTGCCAGCAAAGACGGCTCCTACGAGCAGTACTTC
TRBV2	once	NA	TRBJ1-5	CASRYTVFNQPQHF	TGTGCCAGCAGATATACGGTTTTCAATCAGCCCCAGCATTTT